The present T cell receptor (beta chain) was sequenced within a study of control samples from healthy donors and cancer patients. Libraries were prepared by immunoSEQ multiplex PCR; TCRdb keeps only in-frame clonotypes and omits some of them. Of about 130,000 clones in the sample, roughly 84% were seen once. The V end was cut by 0 bases, the J end by 3 bases, with 11 bases between. Looked up from germline, CDR1 is SGHTA and CDR2 is FQGTGA. This CDR3 contains 15 residues. The sequenced material came from blood. This chain links TRBV7-3 with TRBJ1-2; a possible D gene is TRBD1 (5 bases). The origin of this receptor is a man aged 45-65 years in good health. CDR3 protein: CASSLTPGRDYGYTF. The CDR3 region has the DNA TGTGCCAGCAGCTTAACTCCGGGGCGGGACTATGGCTACACCTTC.